The TCR beta chain described here comes from a study of T cells after yellow fever vaccination. 5'RACE template switching produced TCR cDNA carrying a universal primer site and UMIs. TCRdb analysed the 5' RACE reads with MiXCR anew, one entry per CDR3 protein. Of 620,000 or so distinct CDR3 sequences in the sample, roughly an eighth were seen once. This clonotype was observed a handful of times. Its target is unknown. Per germline, CDR1 MNHEY and CDR2 SVGAGI. This CDR3 is built from 13 residues. The ends were cut back, 0 bases at V and 5 bases at J, with 4 bases in the middle. Study outcomes and limitations: FACS-sorted repertoires might harbor abundant contaminating clonotypes from the bulk population.

The input for sequencing was PBMCs, taken on the day of the yellow fever booster vaccination. The clonotype comes from a man aged 30-40 years who received the YFV17D yellow fever vaccine. The chain has TRBV6-5 and TRBJ1-4; D is undetermined. This chain's CDR3 is CASSYSGNEKLFF. In nucleotides, the CDR3 is TGTGCCAGCAGTTACTCGGGGAATGAAAAACTGTTTTTT.